The clone carrying this T cell receptor beta chain showed up just once. This record belongs to a study of T cell responses to AZD1222 COVID-19 vaccine. The CDR3 has 17 residues. The V gene end was trimmed by 2 bases and the J gene end by 3 bases; junction bases not matched to a gene: 9. Germline CDR1 is SGHTA and CDR2 is FQGNSA. Some clones are missing from TCRdb's copy, which holds only in-frame ones; the method was immunoSEQ multiplex PCR. Of fewer than 200,000 clones in the sample, 90% were seen once. This material consisted of peripheral blood, taken on day 0 of AZD1222 vaccination. This clonotype originated in an adult in good health. This chain joins TRBV7-2 and TRBJ2-3; TRBD2 aligns across 9 bases. The CDR3 sequence: CASSLTGSGGWTDTQYF. As DNA, the CDR3 is TGTGCCAGCAGCTTAACCGGAAGCGGGGGGTGGACAGATACGCAGTATTTT.